The rows below give T cell receptor beta chains drawn from one sample of a study of T cells expressing NK-cell markers. TCRdb reprocessed the 5' RACE reads, keeping one entry per CDR3 protein, no DNA. The sample features under 600,000 distinct CDR3 sequences, with 1.4% to 1.5% in its top ten. The sequenced sample was blood T cells: a sorted CD56 or NKG2C T cell subset, CD4+ or CD8+ T cells, or bulk PBMC T cells (not recorded which). These receptors were obtained from a woman aged 45 to 65 in good health. CDR3s include the opening cysteine and the closing phenylalanine or tryptophan.

TRBV20-1	TRBJ1-2	CSANQELYGYTF
TRBV20-1	TRBJ2-1	CSPSEVRSYNEQFF
TRBV20-1	TRBJ2-5	CSARWAGIVETQYF
TRBV12-3/TRBV12-4	TRBJ2-7	CASSAGTGASEQYF
TRBV29-1	TRBJ1-2	CSVEEAGTTYGYTF
TRBV10-3	TRBJ1-1	CAAQAAPNTEAFF
TRBV18	TRBJ1-5	CASSPAGRGPNQPQHF
TRBV28	TRBJ1-2	CASSLTGSGYGYTF
TRBV12-3/TRBV12-4	TRBJ2-7	CASRAGNYEQYF
TRBV27	TRBJ2-1	CASSITRTAVNEQFF
TRBV9	TRBJ2-5	CASSVSLAGRETQYF
TRBV20-1	TRBJ1-4	CSARDTGQGGEKLFF
TRBV11-2	TRBJ1-1	CASSHARTGPMNTEAFF
TRBV3-1	TRBJ2-3	CASSPHKSGFTDTQYF
TRBV10-3	TRBJ2-1	CAISTQGKGEQFF
TRBV11-1	TRBJ2-1	CASSLGTGGWNEQFF
TRBV28	TRBJ2-1	CASSSSGRAFAEQFF
TRBV15	TRBJ1-1	CATSSRDMNTEAFF
TRBV29-1	TRBJ2-1	CSVEELVGWKQFF
TRBV5-5	TRBJ1-2	CASVLTGVDYGYTF
TRBV24-1	TRBJ2-1	CATSDATGDYNEQFF
TRBV6-2/TRBV6-3	TRBJ1-1	CASRWGNTEAFF
TRBV7-9	TRBJ2-3	CASSELTAGVGADTQYF
TRBV10-3	TRBJ1-5	CAISLDRGRMPQHF
TRBV6-5	TRBJ2-5	CASSSWGSGRASETQYF
TRBV18	TRBJ1-1	CASSQGPGAEAFF
TRBV5-4	TRBJ2-1	CASSSWEGEVNEQFF
TRBV19	TRBJ2-5	CASSADSGETQYF
TRBV11-2	TRBJ2-3	CASRGGAIRGRAADTQYF
TRBV5-1	TRBJ2-7	CASSPGTSHVYEQYF
TRBV20-1	TRBJ1-5	CSARVVEEPQHF
TRBV6-5	TRBJ2-1	CASSPMGGAGAYNEQFF
TRBV6-5	TRBJ1-4	CASSAGTGLRRREKLFF
TRBV5-1	TRBJ2-1	CASSFREYYNEQFF
TRBV7-9	TRBJ1-6	CASSLEISPLHF
TRBV20-1	TRBJ2-5	CSALRGSSGYTQETQYF
TRBV2	TRBJ2-7	CASSEEGGSLYEQYF
TRBV20-1	TRBJ2-1	CSARRGTSSYNEQFF
TRBV5-1	TRBJ2-3	CASSSARRSGTDTQYF
TRBV12-3/TRBV12-4	TRBJ1-1	CASSTTGGTGAFF
TRBV6-5	TRBJ1-2	CASRAGGSAGNYGYTF
TRBV29-1	TRBJ1-1	CSVGAGGSTEAFF
TRBV12-3/TRBV12-4	TRBJ1-1	CASSLSRTGYTEAFF
TRBV3-1	TRBJ2-7	CASSQGIRTYEQYF
TRBV6-5	TRBJ2-7	CASRSLAGGLYEQYF
TRBV4-1	TRBJ2-3	CASSHVADTQYF
TRBV20-1	TRBJ2-5	CSATYRGLGETQYF
TRBV20-1	TRBJ2-5	CSARSKETQYF
TRBV19	TRBJ2-5	CASSPGPAGVETQYF
TRBV6-6	TRBJ2-3	CASSGAGLTQYF
TRBV15	TRBJ2-2	CATSRDYRAATNTGELFF
TRBV20-1	TRBJ2-5	CSARDPQGLGETQYF
TRBV7-6	TRBJ2-2	CASSVTGGGTGELFF
TRBV5-1	TRBJ2-1	CASSLVTGVNEQFF
TRBV5-1	TRBJ2-3	CASSLVTRWTDTQYF
TRBV20-1	TRBJ1-6	CSALYSYNSPLHF